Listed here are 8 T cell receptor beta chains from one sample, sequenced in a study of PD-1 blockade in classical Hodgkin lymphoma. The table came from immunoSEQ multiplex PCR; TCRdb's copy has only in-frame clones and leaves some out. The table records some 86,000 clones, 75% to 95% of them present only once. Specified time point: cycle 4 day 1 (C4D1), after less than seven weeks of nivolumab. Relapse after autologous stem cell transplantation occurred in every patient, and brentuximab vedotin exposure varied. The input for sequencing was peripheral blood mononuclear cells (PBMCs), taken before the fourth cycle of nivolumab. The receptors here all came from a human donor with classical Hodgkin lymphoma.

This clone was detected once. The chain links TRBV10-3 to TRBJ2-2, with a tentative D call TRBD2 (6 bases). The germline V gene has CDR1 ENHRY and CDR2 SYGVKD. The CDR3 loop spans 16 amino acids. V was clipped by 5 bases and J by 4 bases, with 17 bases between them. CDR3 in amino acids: CAISPTSSMITGELFF. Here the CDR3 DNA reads TGTGCCATCAGTCCCACTAGCTCCATGATCACCGGGGAGCTGTTTTTT.

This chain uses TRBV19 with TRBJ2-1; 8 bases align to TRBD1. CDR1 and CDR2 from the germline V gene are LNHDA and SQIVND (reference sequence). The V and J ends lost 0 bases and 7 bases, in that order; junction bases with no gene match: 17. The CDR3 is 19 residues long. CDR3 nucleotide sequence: TGTGCCAGTAGTATAGACATATCCACTTACCAGGGGGCGCCAAATGAGCAGTTCTTC. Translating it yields CASSIDISTYQGAPNEQFF.

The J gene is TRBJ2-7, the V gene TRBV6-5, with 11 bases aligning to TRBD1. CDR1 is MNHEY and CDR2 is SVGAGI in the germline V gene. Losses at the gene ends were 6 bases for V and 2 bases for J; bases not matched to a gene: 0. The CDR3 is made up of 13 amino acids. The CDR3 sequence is CASRGQGAYEQYF. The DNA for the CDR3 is TGTGCCAGCAGGGGACAGGGGGCCTACGAGCAGTACTTC.

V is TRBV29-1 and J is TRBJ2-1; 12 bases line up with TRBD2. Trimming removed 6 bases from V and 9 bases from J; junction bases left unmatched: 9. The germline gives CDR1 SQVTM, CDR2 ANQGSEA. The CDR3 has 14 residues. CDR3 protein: CSVTSGGSPGEQFF. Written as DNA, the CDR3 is TGCAGCGTGACTAGCGGGGGATCTCCGGGTGAGCAGTTCTTC.

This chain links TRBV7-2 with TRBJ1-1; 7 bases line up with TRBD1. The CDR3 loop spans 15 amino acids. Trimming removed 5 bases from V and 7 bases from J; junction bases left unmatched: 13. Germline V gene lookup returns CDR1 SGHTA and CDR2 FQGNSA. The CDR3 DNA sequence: TGTGCCAGCAGCCCAGACAGGGTAAGAAGAGATGAAGCTTTCTTT. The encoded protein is CASSPDRVRRDEAFF.

CDR3 residues: CASSLIRTGIAEKLFF. The CDR3 bases are TGTGCCAGCAGCTTAATCCGGACGGGAATCGCTGAAAAACTGTTTTTT. This sequence joins TRBV7-8 and TRBJ1-4; D remains unclear. V was cut by 2 bases and J by 7 bases, with 17 bases left in between. CDR3 length: 16 amino acids. Germline values: CDR1 SGHVS, CDR2 FQNEAQ.

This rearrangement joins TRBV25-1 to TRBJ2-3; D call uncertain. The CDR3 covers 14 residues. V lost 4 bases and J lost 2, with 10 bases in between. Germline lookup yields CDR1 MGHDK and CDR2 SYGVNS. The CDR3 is CASSGGMVTDTQYF. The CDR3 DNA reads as TGTGCCAGCAGTGGGGGAATGGTCACAGATACGCAGTATTTT.

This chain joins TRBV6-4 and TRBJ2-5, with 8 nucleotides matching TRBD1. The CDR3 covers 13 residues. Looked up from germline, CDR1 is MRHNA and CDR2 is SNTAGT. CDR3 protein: CAAKPGGRETQYF. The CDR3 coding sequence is TGTGCTGCAAAGCCAGGGGGCAGGGAGACCCAGTACTTC.